This T cell receptor (beta chain) originates from a study of T cell changes during pregnancy in multiple sclerosis. Assay: immunoSEQ multiplex PCR; the TCRdb copy retains only in-frame clones and omits some. This repertoire shows 50,000 to 60,000 clones, around 89% found once; its top ten account for about 1.7%. J was trimmed by 8 bases and V by 4 bases; bases with no gene match: 5. Germline CDR1 and CDR2: PRHDT and FYEKMQ (reference sequence). The CDR3 is made up of 13 amino acids. This sequence originates from a female donor with multiple sclerosis, enrolled in a pregnancy study. The chain has TRBV13 and TRBJ1-1; 9 bases are a match to TRBD1. The starting material was peripheral blood, obtained after pregnancy. The CDR3 reads CASSWTGVGEAFF. The CDR3, as DNA: TGTGCCAGCAGCTGGACAGGGGTGGGAGAAGCTTTCTTT.